This T cell receptor (beta chain) was obtained from a study of CD8+ T cells in alopecia areata. Remarks on this clone: Its target is not known.

The sample's treatment: oral pan-JAK inhibitor, 5-10 mg twice daily. Germline V gene data show CDR1 as GTSNPN and CDR2 as SVGIG (reference sequence). Germline trimming cut 5 bases from V and 4 bases from J; bases unmatched to any gene: 0. The CDR3 length is 12 residues. Study-level points and caveats: It was observed that many expanded lesional clones persisted in scalp and blood during tofacitinib.

Investigators isolated RNA and reverse transcribed it into cDNA to act as the sequencing template. Using immunoSEQ multiplex PCR, the repertoire was profiled, and TCRdb retains in-frame clones only, with some absent. There are fewer than 350,000 clones in the sample; 58% occur only once, and about 1.8% lies in the top ten. The chain employs TRBV30 and TRBJ2-1, with 9 bases that match TRBD1. The receptor was isolated from a human donor with alopecia areata. Sequences were derived from CD4+ T cells sorted from blood, sampled at week 24, from a patient treated with tofacitinib. CDR3 loop: CAWGTGYNEQFF. The CDR3 DNA sequence: TGTGCCTGGGGGACAGGGTACAATGAGCAGTTCTTC. The full variable domain, in which reference TRBV30 and TRBJ2-1 provide the parts outside the CDR3, is SQTIHQWPATLVQPVGSPLSLECTVEGTSNPNLYWYRQAAGRGLQLLFYSVGIGQISSEVPQNLSASRPQDRQFILSSKKLLLSDSGFYLCAWGTGYNEQFFGPGTRLTVL.